The sequence of this TCR beta chain was determined in a study of control samples from healthy donors and cancer patients. Some clones are missing from TCRdb's copy, which holds only in-frame ones; the method was immunoSEQ multiplex PCR. The profile shows about 120,000 clones, around 92% of them singletons. V was trimmed by 5 bases and J by 7 bases, leaving 11 bases between them. Germline CDR1 reads SQVTM; CDR2 reads ANQGSEA. The CDR3 length is 11 residues. This TCR was sampled from an elderly man with head and neck cancer. Sequenced input: PBMCs. This rearrangement joins TRBV29-1 to TRBJ1-2; unclear D gene. CDR3 in amino acids: CSVSSAGGYTF. CDR3 DNA: TGCAGCGTTTCTTCGGCCGGTGGCTACACCTTC.